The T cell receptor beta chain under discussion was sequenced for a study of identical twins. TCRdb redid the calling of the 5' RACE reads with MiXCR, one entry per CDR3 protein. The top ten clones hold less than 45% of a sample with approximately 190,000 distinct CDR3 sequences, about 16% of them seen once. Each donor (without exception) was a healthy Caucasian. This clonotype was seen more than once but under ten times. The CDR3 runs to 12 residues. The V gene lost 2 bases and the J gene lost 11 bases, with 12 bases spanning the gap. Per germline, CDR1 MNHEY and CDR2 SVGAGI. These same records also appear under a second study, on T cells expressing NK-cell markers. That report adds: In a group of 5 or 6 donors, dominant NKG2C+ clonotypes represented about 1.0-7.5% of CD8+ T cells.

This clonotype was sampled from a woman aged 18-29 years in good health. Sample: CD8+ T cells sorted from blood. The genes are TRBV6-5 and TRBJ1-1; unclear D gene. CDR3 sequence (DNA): TGTGCCAGCAGTTACCCGGGGTTTGGGGCTTTCTTT. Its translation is CASSYPGFGAFF.